The 2 T cell receptor beta chains reported below all come from one sample, sequenced in a study of OX40 agonist ivuxolimab in advanced cancers. Sequencing used immunoSEQ multiplex PCR; TCRdb keeps in-frame clones, though not all of them. The sample records about 91,000 clones, 80% to 90% being singletons. This specimen consisted of CD4+ or CD8+ T cells sorted from blood, obtained in a trial of the OX40 agonist ivuxolimab. The receptors were gathered from an adult with an advanced solid tumor such as melanoma, head and neck, liver or kidney cancer.

The sample holds one count of this clone. Sequence at one end of the junction differs from germline and may be a read error. The chain employs TRBV19 and TRBJ1-5; no reliable D call. The CDR3 totals 12 residues. Germline lookup yields CDR1 LNHDA and CDR2 SQIVND (reference sequence). CDR3 residues: CASNIGSQPQHF. The CDR3, as DNA: TGTGCCAGTAATATAGGGTCTCAGCCCCAGCATTTT.

The chain has TRBV6-5 and TRBJ1-6; D call uncertain. This CDR3 contains 14 residues. V gave up 7 bases and J gave up 2 bases, with 9 bases separating them. CDR1 and CDR2 from the germline V gene are MNHEY and SVGAGI. CDR3 residues: CASKEGAYNSPLHF. As DNA, the CDR3 is TGTGCCAGCAAAGAAGGTGCCTATAATTCACCCCTCCACTTT.